This T cell receptor beta chain comes out of a study of blood T cell repertoires in COVID-19 (dated by TCRdb to 2020 to 2022). Regarding the complete study: Samples from collaborators originated in the United States, Italy and Spain and spanned both the acute and convalescent phases of COVID-19. The repertoires were made available in a free public database intended to serve as a resource for research on the immune response to SARS-CoV-2. Subjects who had been exposed to COVID-19, were actively infected with it, or had recovered from it provided the deeply sampled blood TCRbeta repertoires that made up the dataset. A de-identified subject ID, COVID-19 status, age in years and sex were almost always included in the sample metadata. Where available, HLA class I and class II types were taken from metadata supplied by the sample provider and were not determined by assay-based typing. The samples were drawn from two sources: the first 160 participants of the ongoing ImmuneRACE study, and 1,200 or so subjects contributed by 6 global collaborators. The prospective study material was composed of cDNA or gDNA derived from T cells, B-cell-depleted T cells, or PBMCs.

Whole blood was collected in K2EDTA tubes by collaborating institutions according to the institutions' own protocols. For TCRbeta analysis, collaborators shipped samples in one of three forms: frozen whole blood, isolated PBMCs, or DNA extracted from either of those sample types. Beyond this particular receptor, the publication reports: Clinical and demographic metadata were provided uncurated, with the amount varying by source and participant.

The immunoSEQ Assay, a bias-controlled multiplex PCR, was used to amplify TCRbeta CDR3 regions from genomic DNA. On the authors' methods: The number of nucleated cells in each sample was estimated by amplification of reference gene primers within the assay. To quantify the absolute abundance of each unique TCRbeta CDR3 rearrangement, sequence reads were collapsed and filtered. For each sample, productive Simpson clonality was calculated as the square root of Simpson's diversity index over productive rearrangements. TCRdb stores this immuneACCESS table with in-frame sequences only. Part of the clones is absent; in the studies checked, under half of the shortfall reflects unresolved V genes, and no reason is known for the rest. D and trimming come from the DNA, and the V and J calls and clone size come from that table. For this sample there are 93,000 or so clones; roughly 87% appear just once. About 6.3% of the sample rests with the top ten.

A remark on this clone: No cognate antigen has been identified for it. No much larger clone exists at a distance of one base, and base qualities are not known.

Sequenced: peripheral blood. The TCR originated in a human donor in a cohort sampled during active COVID-19.

CDR3 sequence: CASSLYQVREGRSEQYF. The nucleotides are TGCGCCAGCAGCCTTTATCAAGTACGGGAGGGCCGGTCCGAGCAGTACTTC. The rearrangement combines TRBV4-1 with TRBJ2-7; TRBD2 fits 8 bases in the junction. The CDR3 spans 17 residues, from the cysteine through the phenylalanine. The entry retains the CDR3 DNA only, 51 bases that are in frame from base 1. Trimming leaves V shorter by 4 bases and J shorter by 6 bases, with the junction holding 17 bases beyond the gene matches. Looking up the germline V gene yields CDR1 MGHRA and CDR2 YSYEKL.